This entry describes one T cell receptor beta chain. Its specificity is unknown. The entry originates in a study of T cells after yellow fever vaccination. Study-wide results and limits: Subsequent booster samples again held most clones from primary vaccination (nearly 98% CD4, about 90% CD8). The secondary T-cell response peaked on day 5, not day 15, but was weaker.

The authors made TCR cDNA by 5'RACE template switching, adding a universal primer site and UMIs. TCRdb analysed the 5' RACE reads with MiXCR anew, one entry per CDR3 protein. Of some 550,000 distinct CDR3 sequences detected, under 25% appear once; the ten largest clones hold roughly an eighth. The CDR3 has 15 amino acids. V lost 5 bases and J lost 10; bases outside the gene matches: 14. In germline, CDR1 is SGHDN, CDR2 FVKESK. The receptor was isolated from a young man who received the YFV17D yellow fever vaccine. The chain combines TRBV14 with TRBJ2-1, with 7 positions matching TRBD2. The sample here was PBMCs, taken 15 days after the yellow fever booster vaccination. CDR3 sequence reads: CASSYLAGPGQEQFF. CDR3 DNA: TGTGCCAGCAGCTACTTAGCGGGCCCGGGTCAGGAGCAGTTCTTC.